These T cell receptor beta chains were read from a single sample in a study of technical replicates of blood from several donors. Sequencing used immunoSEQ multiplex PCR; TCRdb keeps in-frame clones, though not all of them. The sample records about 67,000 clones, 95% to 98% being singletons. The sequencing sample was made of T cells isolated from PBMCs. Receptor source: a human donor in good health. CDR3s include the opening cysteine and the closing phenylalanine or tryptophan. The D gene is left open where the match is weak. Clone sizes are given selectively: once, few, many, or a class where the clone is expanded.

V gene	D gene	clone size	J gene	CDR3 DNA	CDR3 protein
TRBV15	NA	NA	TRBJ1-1	TGTGCCACCAGCCAGGAGGACAGTCCTGAAGCTTTCTTT	CATSQEDSPEAFF
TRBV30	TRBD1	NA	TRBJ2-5	TGTGCCTGGAGTGGCCCGACAGGGAATGTGGGGGAGACCCAGTACTTC	CAWSGPTGNVGETQYF
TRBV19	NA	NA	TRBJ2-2	TGTGCCAGTAGTAAACAGGGAATCGGGGAGCTGTTTTTT	CASSKQGIGELFF
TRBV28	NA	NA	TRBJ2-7	TGTGCCAGCAGCCAGAGGCCCGTAACTTGGGAGCAGTACTTC	CASSQRPVTWEQYF
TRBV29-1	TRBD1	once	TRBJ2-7	TGCAGCGTTGAGACAGGGAGCTCCTACGAGCAGTACTTC	CSVETGSSYEQYF
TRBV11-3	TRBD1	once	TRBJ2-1	TGTGCCAGCAGCCCTACAGGGGGAGAGCAGTTCTTC	CASSPTGGEQFF
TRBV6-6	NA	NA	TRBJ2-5	TGTGCCAGCAGTATACACAGGAAACAAGAGACCCAGTACTTC	CASSIHRKQETQYF
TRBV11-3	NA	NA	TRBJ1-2	TGTGCCAGCAGCCTCCCACAGGGTCTCGGCTACACCTTC	CASSLPQGLGYTF
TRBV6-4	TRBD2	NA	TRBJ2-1	TGTGCCAGCAGTATAGCGGGGTACAATGAGCAGTTCTTC	CASSIAGYNEQFF
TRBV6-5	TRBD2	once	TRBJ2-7	TGTGCCAGCAGTTCCGCGACTAGCGGGACTCCCTACGAGCAGTACTTC	CASSSATSGTPYEQYF
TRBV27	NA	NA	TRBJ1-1	TGTGCCAGCAGTTCCGGACAGCGGACTGAAGCTTTCTTT	CASSSGQRTEAFF
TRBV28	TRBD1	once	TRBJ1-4	TGTGCCAGCAGTTCCCCGACAGGGGCAAATGAAAAACTGTTTTTT	CASSSPTGANEKLFF
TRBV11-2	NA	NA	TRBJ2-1	TGTGCCAGCATGGAACACAGTTACAATGAGCAGTTCTTC	CASMEHSYNEQFF
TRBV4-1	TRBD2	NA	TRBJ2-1	TGCGCCAGCAGCCAGGTTCCAGCGGGGCTAGCGGGAGAGGATGAGCAGTTCTTC	CASSQVPAGLAGEDEQFF
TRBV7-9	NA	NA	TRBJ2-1	TGTGCCAGCAGCCCTTATAGCAATGAGCAGTTCTTC	CASSPYSNEQFF
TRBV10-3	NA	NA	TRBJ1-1	TGTGCCATCAGCCTACAGGATTACACTGAAGCTTTCTTT	CAISLQDYTEAFF
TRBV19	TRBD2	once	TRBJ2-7	TGTGCCAGTAGTATCGGAGCGGGAGAATTGGCCTACGAGCAGTACTTC	CASSIGAGELAYEQYF
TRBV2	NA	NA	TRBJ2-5	TGTGCCAGGGAGGGAGGATTCGAGACCCAGTACTTC	CAREGGFETQYF
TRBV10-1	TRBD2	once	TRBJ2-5	TGCGCCAGCACTCGGACTAGCGGTCCTTTCCAAGAGACCCAGTACTTC	CASTRTSGPFQETQYF
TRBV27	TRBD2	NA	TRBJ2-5	TGTGCCAGCGGCTTAGGGACTAGCGTCCAAGAGACCCAGTACTTC	CASGLGTSVQETQYF